This T cell receptor (beta chain) is drawn from a study of blood T cell repertoires in COVID-19. Profiled with immunoSEQ multiplex PCR; TCRdb holds only in-frame clones, not every one. The sample lists over 200,000 clones, around 87% occurring once. Participants were aged roughly 18 to 89 years from roughly 26 US areas. Exposed participants encountered a COVID-19 case during the 2 weeks preceding study entry. The germline CDR1 and CDR2 sequences are SGHTA and FQGNSA. Trimming cost V 7 bases and J 0 bases, with 12 bases left between them. The CDR3 has 14 residues. The sequenced material came from PBMCs or T cells enriched from blood (not recorded which). The clonotype comes from a man between 25 and 39 years old who had been exposed to COVID-19. V usage is TRBV7-2 and J usage is TRBJ1-1, with TRBD1 as a possible D gene (5 bases). CDR3 coding DNA: TGTGCCAGCAAGGAGGGGCCGCTGAACACTGAAGCTTTCTTT. Residues: CASKEGPLNTEAFF. Full variable domain (outside the CDR3, taken from reference TRBV7-2 and TRBJ1-1): GAGVSQSPSNKVTEKGKDVELRCDPISGHTALYWYRQSLGQGLEFLIYFQGNSAPDKSGLPSDRFSAERTGGSVSTLTIQRTQQEDSAVYLCASKEGPLNTEAFFGQGTRLTVV.